This T cell receptor beta chain was sequenced in a study of monozygotic twins with inflammatory bowel disease. Per TCR library, roughly 3,500 ng of total RNA was used. TCRdb re-called the 5' RACE reads, yielding one record per CDR3 amino acid sequence without DNA. In total, the table holds roughly 200,000 distinct CDR3 sequences. Germline-derived CDR1 and CDR2 are MNHEY and SVGAGI. The CDR3 is 13 amino acids. A 2.5 ml blood sample was drawn per donor. This rearrangement joins TRBV6-5 to TRBJ2-1; absent DNA, TCRdb's TRBD2 call cannot be checked. This clonotype was sampled from a human donor with ulcerative colitis or Crohn's disease, or a healthy co-twin of an affected twin (not recorded which). Sequenced material: blood. CDR3 region: CASSYGLGGEQFF.